This T cell receptor (beta chain) was sequenced in a study of T cell responses to AZD1222 COVID-19 vaccine. The study's findings and limits: Reportedly, nearly half of unique spike TCRs recognized epitopes outside B.1.351/B.1.1.7 mutations. At 160-218 and 743-854, vaccine-associated CD4 TCRs were dominant, and they spanned spike.

As regards this clone: Its matching antigen is unknown.

Some clones are missing from TCRdb's copy, which holds only in-frame ones; the method was immunoSEQ multiplex PCR. Among approximately 150,000 clones listed, over 85% were seen once. V was trimmed by 0 bases and J by 8 bases, leaving 13 bases between them. Germline V gene data show CDR1 as SGHAT and CDR2 as FQNNGV. The length of the CDR3 is 14 residues. The material sequenced was peripheral blood, taken on day 0 of AZD1222 vaccination. The sequence derives from an adult in good health. The V call is TRBV11-2, the J call TRBJ1-2; unclear D gene. The CDR3 reads CASSLEFRGLGYTF. CDR3 nucleotide sequence: TGTGCCAGCAGCTTAGAATTCCGGGGTTTAGGCTACACCTTC. The full variable domain, completed using reference TRBV11-2 and TRBJ1-2, is EAGVAQSPRYKIIEKRQSVAFWCNPISGHATLYWYQQILGQGPKLLIQFQNNGVVDDSQLPKDRFSAERLKGVDSTLKIQPAKLEDSAVYLCASSLEFRGLGYTFGSGTRLTVV.